This is a list of T cell receptor beta chains from one sample in a study of OX40 agonist ivuxolimab in advanced cancers. Libraries were prepared by immunoSEQ multiplex PCR; TCRdb keeps only in-frame clonotypes and omits some of them. The sample yields about 68,000 clones, 86% seen once. Specimen: CD4+ or CD8+ T cells sorted from blood, collected in a trial of the OX40 agonist ivuxolimab. These receptors were collected from an adult with an advanced solid tumor such as melanoma, head and neck, liver or kidney cancer. The CDR3 runs from the conserved cysteine through the conserved F or W. The D gene is left open where the match is weak. Only part of the rows carry a size: once, few, many, or a class if the clone is expanded.

cdr3_nt: TGTGCCAGCAGCTTGTCGGGCAGGAGCACAGATACGCAGTATTTT
cdr3_aa: CASSLSGRSTDTQYF
cdr3_length: 15
clone_size: .
v_call: TRBV5-6
d_call: .
j_call: TRBJ2-3

cdr3_nt: TGTGCCAGCAGCTTGGCAGCTAGCGGGAGCCACAATGAGCAGTTCTTC
cdr3_aa: CASSLAASGSHNEQFF
cdr3_length: 16
clone_size: once
v_call: TRBV5-4
d_call: TRBD2
j_call: TRBJ2-1

cdr3_nt: TGTGCCAGCAGTGAAAGTTACGGCCGGAGTGAGCAGTTCTTC
cdr3_aa: CASSESYGRSEQFF
cdr3_length: 14
clone_size: once
v_call: TRBV2
d_call: .
j_call: TRBJ2-1

cdr3_nt: TGTGCCAGCAGTGGCCTGGGGGGCGGGGGCAATCAGCCCCAGCATTTT
cdr3_aa: CASSGLGGGGNQPQHF
cdr3_length: 16
clone_size: few
v_call: TRBV25-1
d_call: .
j_call: TRBJ1-5

cdr3_nt: TGTGCCAGCAGCGTAGACCCCGGGAGTGAGACCCAGTACTTC
cdr3_aa: CASSVDPGSETQYF
cdr3_length: 14
clone_size: .
v_call: TRBV9
d_call: .
j_call: TRBJ2-5

cdr3_nt: TGTGCCAGCAGCGTAGAACCGACTGAAGGGAGGAATGGTGGCTACACCTTC
cdr3_aa: CASSVEPTEGRNGGYTF
cdr3_length: 17
clone_size: .
v_call: TRBV9
d_call: .
j_call: TRBJ1-2

cdr3_nt: TGTGCCAGCAGCTTAGGCCAAGGGGGCACAGATACGCAGTATTTT
cdr3_aa: CASSLGQGGTDTQYF
cdr3_length: 15
clone_size: few
v_call: TRBV7-9
d_call: .
j_call: TRBJ2-3

cdr3_nt: TGTGCCAGCAGTCCCCGAAGCGGGAGGGCCTACAATGAGCAGTTCTTC
cdr3_aa: CASSPRSGRAYNEQFF
cdr3_length: 16
clone_size: few
v_call: TRBV27
d_call: TRBD2
j_call: TRBJ2-1

cdr3_nt: TGTGCCAGCAGTGCAGGGAACACTCAGTACTTC
cdr3_aa: CASSAGNTQYF
cdr3_length: 11
clone_size: .
v_call: TRBV2
d_call: .
j_call: TRBJ2-4

cdr3_nt: TGTGCCAGCAGTTTGGCGCCTTTAGCCGGGGAGCTGTTTTTT
cdr3_aa: CASSLAPLAGELFF
cdr3_length: 14
clone_size: .
v_call: TRBV28
d_call: .
j_call: TRBJ2-2

cdr3_nt: TGTGCCAGCAGTGTTGCCGGGACAGCAGGGGAGACCCAGTACTTC
cdr3_aa: CASSVAGTAGETQYF
cdr3_length: 15
clone_size: .
v_call: TRBV6-1
d_call: TRBD1
j_call: TRBJ2-5

cdr3_nt: TGTGCCAGCAGCTCGGCGGCGGGAGGGCTCTCCTACGAGCAGTACTTC
cdr3_aa: CASSSAAGGLSYEQYF
cdr3_length: 16
clone_size: .
v_call: TRBV7-8
d_call: TRBD2
j_call: TRBJ2-7

cdr3_nt: TGTGCCAGCAGCCGGACAGGGTCTTCCGGGGAGCTGTTTTTT
cdr3_aa: CASSRTGSSGELFF
cdr3_length: 14
clone_size: .
v_call: TRBV7-9
d_call: TRBD1
j_call: TRBJ2-2

cdr3_nt: TGTGCCTGGACTAGAGGGGTGGGAGAGCAGTACTTC
cdr3_aa: CAWTRGVGEQYF
cdr3_length: 12
clone_size: .
v_call: TRBV30
d_call: .
j_call: TRBJ2-7

cdr3_nt: TGCGCCAGCAGCTCAGGATCAACTGGAAACACCATATATTTT
cdr3_aa: CASSSGSTGNTIYF
cdr3_length: 14
clone_size: .
v_call: TRBV5-1
d_call: .
j_call: TRBJ1-3

cdr3_nt: TGCGCCAGCAGCGTGGCCCCGACAGGAACTAATGAAAAACTGTTTTTT
cdr3_aa: CASSVAPTGTNEKLFF
cdr3_length: 16
clone_size: .
v_call: TRBV5-1
d_call: .
j_call: TRBJ1-4

cdr3_nt: TGTGCCAGCAGCTTGGGGGGTTTTAACTATGGCTACACCTTC
cdr3_aa: CASSLGGFNYGYTF
cdr3_length: 14
clone_size: .
v_call: TRBV7-8
d_call: .
j_call: TRBJ1-2

cdr3_nt: TGTGCCTGGAGTGTATCCTTGAATCAGCCCCAGCATTTT
cdr3_aa: CAWSVSLNQPQHF
cdr3_length: 13
clone_size: .
v_call: TRBV30
d_call: .
j_call: TRBJ1-5

cdr3_nt: TGTGCCAGCAGTTTCGATTCGTTATACAATGAGCAGTTCTTC
cdr3_aa: CASSFDSLYNEQFF
cdr3_length: 14
clone_size: .
v_call: TRBV6-5
d_call: .
j_call: TRBJ2-1

cdr3_nt: TGTGCCACCCTTCGAGGGGCGGGAGGCTACACCTTC
cdr3_aa: CATLRGAGGYTF
cdr3_length: 12
clone_size: .
v_call: TRBV6-1
d_call: .
j_call: TRBJ1-2

cdr3_nt: TGTGCCAGCAGTTTGGACACTAACTATGGCTACACCTTC
cdr3_aa: CASSLDTNYGYTF
cdr3_length: 13
clone_size: .
v_call: TRBV6-1
d_call: .
j_call: TRBJ1-2

cdr3_nt: TGTGCCAGCGGAATTGAGACCCAGTACTTC
cdr3_aa: CASGIETQYF
cdr3_length: 10
clone_size: .
v_call: TRBV7-9
d_call: .
j_call: TRBJ2-5

cdr3_nt: TGTGCCAGCAGTGAAGCGTCCCTCGTCAGGCAGCCCCAGCATTTT
cdr3_aa: CASSEASLVRQPQHF
cdr3_length: 15
clone_size: few
v_call: TRBV6-1
d_call: .
j_call: TRBJ1-5

cdr3_nt: TGTGCCAGCAGCCCCGCCGGGCAGAGTGATAGCTCACCCCTCCACTTT
cdr3_aa: CASSPAGQSDSSPLHF
cdr3_length: 16
clone_size: .
v_call: TRBV9
d_call: .
j_call: TRBJ1-6

cdr3_nt: TGTGCCAGCAGCTCGGGGGACAGCCGATCTCGAGAGCAGTACTTC
cdr3_aa: CASSSGDSRSREQYF
cdr3_length: 15
clone_size: .
v_call: TRBV5-5
d_call: .
j_call: TRBJ2-7

cdr3_nt: TGCGCCAGCAGCTCGACAGGTCGTAACTATGGCTACACCTTC
cdr3_aa: CASSSTGRNYGYTF
cdr3_length: 14
clone_size: .
v_call: TRBV5-1
d_call: .
j_call: TRBJ1-2

cdr3_nt: TGTGCCAGCAGCCCTCTCTTAGGGGGGGGGAGCACAGATACGCAGTATTTT
cdr3_aa: CASSPLLGGGSTDTQYF
cdr3_length: 17
clone_size: .
v_call: TRBV7-8
d_call: .
j_call: TRBJ2-3

cdr3_nt: TGCGCCAGCAGCGGGGACGGTGCGAACACCGGGGAGCTGTTTTTT
cdr3_aa: CASSGDGANTGELFF
cdr3_length: 15
clone_size: .
v_call: TRBV5-1
d_call: .
j_call: TRBJ2-2

cdr3_nt: TGTGCCAGCAGCTCTAACAGGGTAGGCAGAGAGACCCAGTACTTC
cdr3_aa: CASSSNRVGRETQYF
cdr3_length: 15
clone_size: .
v_call: TRBV7-2
d_call: .
j_call: TRBJ2-5

cdr3_nt: TGTGCCAGCAGTCGGACAGGGGCCCAAGAGACCCAGTACTTC
cdr3_aa: CASSRTGAQETQYF
cdr3_length: 14
clone_size: .
v_call: TRBV6-1
d_call: TRBD1
j_call: TRBJ2-5

cdr3_nt: TGTGCCAGCTCACCACTCAACGGGCCTCAGCCCCAGCATTTT
cdr3_aa: CASSPLNGPQPQHF
cdr3_length: 14
clone_size: .
v_call: TRBV18
d_call: .
j_call: TRBJ1-5

cdr3_nt: TGTGCCAGCAGCTTAATTCGGGGGGTGAACACTGAAGCTTTCTTT
cdr3_aa: CASSLIRGVNTEAFF
cdr3_length: 15
clone_size: .
v_call: TRBV7-2
d_call: .
j_call: TRBJ1-1

cdr3_nt: TGTGCCAGCAGGGGACCAAACACCGGGGAGCTGTTTTTT
cdr3_aa: CASRGPNTGELFF
cdr3_length: 13
clone_size: .
v_call: TRBV6-5
d_call: .
j_call: TRBJ2-2

cdr3_nt: TGCGCCAGCAGCTTGGAGCCGGCAGGGGGCGGAGAGACCCAGTACTTC
cdr3_aa: CASSLEPAGGGETQYF
cdr3_length: 16
clone_size: .
v_call: TRBV5-1
d_call: TRBD1
j_call: TRBJ2-5

cdr3_nt: TGTGCCACCAGCAGGGTTCGGGGTTATGGCTACACCTTC
cdr3_aa: CATSRVRGYGYTF
cdr3_length: 13
clone_size: .
v_call: TRBV15
d_call: .
j_call: TRBJ1-2

cdr3_nt: TGTGCCAGCAGAAACAGTAACACCGGGGAGCTGTTTTTT
cdr3_aa: CASRNSNTGELFF
cdr3_length: 13
clone_size: .
v_call: TRBV27
d_call: .
j_call: TRBJ2-2

cdr3_nt: TGTGCCAGCAGCTTAGGAACTCAGGGGACTGAAGCTTTCTTT
cdr3_aa: CASSLGTQGTEAFF
cdr3_length: 14
clone_size: .
v_call: TRBV7-9
d_call: .
j_call: TRBJ1-1

cdr3_nt: TGCGCCAGCAGCCAAGAGGATACGCAGTATTTT
cdr3_aa: CASSQEDTQYF
cdr3_length: 11
clone_size: .
v_call: TRBV4-1
d_call: .
j_call: TRBJ2-3

cdr3_nt: TGTGCCAGCAGTGCAGTTCCCTACGAGCAGTACTTC
cdr3_aa: CASSAVPYEQYF
cdr3_length: 12
clone_size: once
v_call: TRBV6-5
d_call: .
j_call: TRBJ2-7

cdr3_nt: TGTGCCAGCGGCGGGACCACCAATGAGCAGTTCTTC
cdr3_aa: CASGGTTNEQFF
cdr3_length: 12
clone_size: once
v_call: TRBV25-1
d_call: .
j_call: TRBJ2-1

cdr3_nt: TGCGCCAGCAGCCACACGGACAGGGGCGGTACGTACTTC
cdr3_aa: CASSHTDRGGTYF
cdr3_length: 13
clone_size: .
v_call: TRBV4-1
d_call: TRBD1
j_call: TRBJ2-7

cdr3_nt: TGTGCCAGCAGCTTGGTGATTGACAGGGCAATGAACACTGAAGCTTTCTTT
cdr3_aa: CASSLVIDRAMNTEAFF
cdr3_length: 17
clone_size: .
v_call: TRBV5-6
d_call: TRBD1
j_call: TRBJ1-1

cdr3_nt: TGTGCCAGCAGCCTGGGACATCGCACAGATACGCAGTATTTT
cdr3_aa: CASSLGHRTDTQYF
cdr3_length: 14
clone_size: .
v_call: TRBV7-2
d_call: .
j_call: TRBJ2-3